Included here is one T cell receptor (beta chain) sequence, with context. Its cognate antigen is unknown. This record comes from a study of identical twins. MiXCR was run by TCRdb on the 5' RACE reads, yielding one entry per CDR3 protein. The data hold hundreds of thousands of distinct CDR3 sequences, with 8.6% observed a single time. Study results and caveats: Models, which agreed with sharing between unrelated individuals, nonetheless underestimated the out-of-frame TCR alpha sharing seen in monozygotic twins. Out-of-frame alpha sequences common to twins exhibited a surplus of low generation probability. Conclusions were based on cross-sectional statistical analysis, without following the same donors.

Germline trimming cut 7 bases from V and 2 bases from J; bases unmatched to any gene: 10. There are 17 residues in the CDR3. This sample also appeared in a second study, on yellow fever vaccine responses in identical twins.

The rearrangement joins TRBV12-3 or TRBV12-4 to TRBJ2-6; 8 nucleotides line up with TRBD2. The clonotype originates from a woman aged 18 to 35 in good health. Sequenced input: PBMCs. The CDR3 reads CASTINSGGAGANVLTF. The CDR3 nucleotides are TGTGCCAGCACCATTAATTCCGGGGGGGCTGGGGCCAACGTCCTGACTTTC.